This TCR beta chain came from a study of blood T cell repertoires in COVID-19. Here immunoSEQ multiplex PCR was the method, and the copy in TCRdb shows in-frame clones only, minus some. The repertoire has over 150,000 clones, about 80% of them found once; the top ten carry 3% to 4%. Participants' own reports of clinical history determined their cohort assignment. Trimming took 1 base from V and 11 from J; bases not matched to a gene: 9. This CDR3 is 15 amino acids long. Per the germline V gene, CDR1 is SNHLY and CDR2 is FYNNEI. The TCR comes from a woman between 55 and 75 years old who had recovered from COVID-19. This chain connects TRBV2 to TRBJ2-1; 9 bases are shared with TRBD2. The sample was PBMCs or T cells enriched from blood (not recorded which). For the CDR3, the DNA is TGTGCCAGCAGTGAAGGGAATAGCGGGGGAGAGAAGCAGTTCTTC. Amino acids: CASSEGNSGGEKQFF.